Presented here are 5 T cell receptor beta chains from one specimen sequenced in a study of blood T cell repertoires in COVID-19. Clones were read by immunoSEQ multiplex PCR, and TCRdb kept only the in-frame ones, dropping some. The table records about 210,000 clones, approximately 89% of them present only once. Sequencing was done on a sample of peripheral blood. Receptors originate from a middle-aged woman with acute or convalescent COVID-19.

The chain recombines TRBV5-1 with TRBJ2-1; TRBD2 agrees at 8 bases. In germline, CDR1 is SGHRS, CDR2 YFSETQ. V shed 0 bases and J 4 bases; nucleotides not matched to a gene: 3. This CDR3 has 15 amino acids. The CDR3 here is CASSLALAGYNEQFF. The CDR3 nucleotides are TGCGCCAGCAGCTTGGCTCTAGCGGGTTACAATGAGCAGTTCTTC.

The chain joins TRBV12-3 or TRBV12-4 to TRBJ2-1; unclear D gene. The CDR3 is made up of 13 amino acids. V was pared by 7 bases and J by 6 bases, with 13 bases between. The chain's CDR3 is CASTTVHGNEQFF. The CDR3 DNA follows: TGTGCCAGCACCACTGTGCACGGCAATGAGCAGTTCTTC.

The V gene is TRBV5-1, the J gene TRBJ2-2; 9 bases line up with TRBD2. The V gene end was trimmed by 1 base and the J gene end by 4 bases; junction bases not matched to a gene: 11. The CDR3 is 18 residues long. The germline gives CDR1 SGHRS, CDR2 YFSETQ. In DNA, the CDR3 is TGCGCCAGCAGCTTGACGACCGGGACTAGCCTTACCACCGGGGAGCTGTTTTTT. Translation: CASSLTTGTSLTTGELFF.

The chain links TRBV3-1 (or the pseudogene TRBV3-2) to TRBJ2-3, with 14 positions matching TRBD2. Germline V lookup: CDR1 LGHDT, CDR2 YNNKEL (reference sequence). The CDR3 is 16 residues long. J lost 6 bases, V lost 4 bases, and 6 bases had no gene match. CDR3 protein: CASSPGLAGARDTQYF. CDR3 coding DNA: TGTGCCAGCAGCCCGGGACTAGCGGGGGCCCGGGATACGCAGTATTTT.

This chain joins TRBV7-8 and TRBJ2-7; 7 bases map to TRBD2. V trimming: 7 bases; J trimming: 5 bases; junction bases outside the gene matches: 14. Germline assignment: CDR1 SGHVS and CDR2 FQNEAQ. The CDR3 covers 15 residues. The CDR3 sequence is CASTAGVVAPDEQYV. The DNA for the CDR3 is TGTGCCAGCACCGCGGGGGTGGTGGCCCCGGACGAGCAGTACGTC.